The 30 T cell receptor beta chains reported below all come from one sample, sequenced in a study of blood T cell repertoires in COVID-19. Method: immunoSEQ multiplex PCR; TCRdb's copy keeps in-frame clones and lacks some. The sample includes about 200,000 clones, nearly 90% of them seen just once. The sample comprised peripheral blood. The source of these receptors is a man aged 50-60 years with COVID-19, enrolled during active disease.

This chain joins TRBV6-5 and TRBJ2-3; 9 positions match TRBD2. The CDR3 spans 15 residues. The V gene's germline CDR1 is MNHEY and CDR2 SVGAGI. The ends lost 2 bases at V and 0 bases at J; junction bases unmatched: 0. CDR3 sequence (DNA): TGTGCCAGCAGTTACGGACTAGCGAGCACAGATACGCAGTATTTT. This codes for CASSYGLASTDTQYF.

This clone was detected once. The rearrangement uses TRBV7-9 and TRBJ2-5, with 9 bases lining up with TRBD1. The germline V gene encodes CDR1 SEHNR and CDR2 FQNEAQ (reference sequence). J gave up 5 bases and V 11 bases, and 12 bases lay outside the gene matches. The CDR3 extends over 14 amino acids. The CDR3 here is CAAPIGQGRETQYF. CDR3 DNA sequence: TGTGCCGCGCCAATAGGACAGGGGAGGGAGACCCAGTACTTC. The full variable domain, completed using reference TRBV7-9 and TRBJ2-5, is DTGVSQNPRHKITKRGQNVTFRCDPISEHNRLYWYRQTLGQGPEFLTYFQNEAQLEKSRLLSDRFSAERPKGSFSTLEIQRTEQGDSAMYLCAAPIGQGRETQYFGPGTRLLVL.

The rearrangement links TRBV11-3 to TRBJ2-1; 12 bases align to TRBD2. The CDR3 has 15 residues. J lost 8 bases, V lost 5 bases, and 7 bases had no gene match. Germline assignment: CDR1 SGHNT and CDR2 YENEEA. The CDR3 DNA reads TGTGCCAGCAGCCCAGGGACTAGCGGGTTGGATGAGCAGTTCTTC. Translating gives CASSPGTSGLDEQFF.

The chain is built from TRBV9 and TRBJ2-7; 8 bases line up with TRBD2. The CDR3 extends over 16 amino acids. V shed 2 bases and J 0 bases; nucleotides not matched to a gene: 7. Germline lookup yields CDR1 SGDLS and CDR2 YYNGEE. The CDR3 here is CASSVGIAGNSYEQYF. DNA for the CDR3: TGTGCCAGCAGCGTTGGAATAGCGGGGAACTCCTACGAGCAGTACTTC.

This chain links TRBV14 with TRBJ2-5; D is possibly TRBD2 (6 bases). Germline loops: CDR1 SGHDN, CDR2 FVKESK. V lost 1 base, J lost 2 bases, and 8 bases lay in between. CDR3 length: 14 residues. The CDR3 spells CASSQGGRQETQYF. The CDR3 bases are TGTGCCAGCAGCCAAGGGGGGAGGCAAGAGACCCAGTACTTC.

The chain combines TRBV2 with TRBJ2-1; no clear D gene. The CDR3 length is 13 residues. V was pared by 3 bases and J by 4 bases, with 7 bases between. CDR1 and CDR2 from the germline V gene are SNHLY and FYNNEI. The chain's CDR3 is CASSEVRYNEQFF. The CDR3 DNA reads TGTGCCAGCAGTGAGGTGAGATACAATGAGCAGTTCTTC.

This sequence joins TRBV10-3 and TRBJ1-4; D is possibly TRBD1 (6 bases). This CDR3 has 14 amino acids. Looked up from germline, CDR1 is ENHRY and CDR2 is SYGVKD. The CDR3 region has the DNA TGTGCTACGGCCGCGGGGGGCGTAGATGAAAAACTGTTTTTT. It encodes CATAAGGVDEKLFF.

The V call is TRBV24-1, the J call TRBJ2-1, with 13 bases aligning to TRBD2. CDR1 is KGHDR and CDR2 is SFDVKD in the germline V gene. The CDR3 consists of 15 residues. J gave up 10 bases and V 9 bases, and 11 bases lay outside the gene matches. CDR3 nucleotides: TGTGCCACCGCGGGCCGGACTAGCGGGGGTGGGGAGCAGTTCTTC. As protein: CATAGRTSGGGEQFF.

The chain uses TRBV29-1 and TRBJ2-1; 10 nucleotides align to TRBD1. The CDR3 contains 13 residues. Germline V gene lookup returns CDR1 SQVTM and CDR2 ANQGSEA. The J segment lost 6 bases and the V segment lost 7 bases, leaving 6 bases of the junction unmatched. The CDR3 spells CSGDRGPLNEQFF. DNA for the CDR3: TGCAGCGGGGACAGGGGTCCCCTCAATGAGCAGTTCTTC.

The chain links TRBV15 to TRBJ1-3; D uncertain. The CDR3 is 15 amino acids. The germline CDR1 and CDR2 sequences are LNHNV and YYDKDF (reference sequence). Trimming pared 4 bases from V and 4 bases from J, leaving 14 bases between. The CDR3 region is CATSKLGGGGNTIYF. In DNA form, the CDR3 reads TGTGCCACCAGCAAACTAGGAGGAGGCGGAAACACCATATATTTT.

The chain recombines TRBV6-5 with TRBJ2-4; the D gene is possibly TRBD2 (5 bases). Trimming took off 10 bases at V and 5 bases at J, with 18 bases between the two ends. This CDR3 has 14 residues. The germline gives CDR1 MNHEY, CDR2 SVGAGI. The CDR3, as DNA: TGTGCCACCCGGCTTCCGGGATTCGAAAACATTCAGTACTTC. Its protein is CATRLPGFENIQYF.

The V gene is TRBV19, the J gene TRBJ2-5, with D possibly matching TRBD2 (6 bases). This CDR3 is 14 amino acids long. Germline V CDR1 and CDR2: LNHDA, SQIVND (reference sequence). The V gene lost 10 bases and the J gene lost 5 bases, with 20 bases spanning the gap. CDR3 loop: CATAEGRQGETQYF. The DNA for the CDR3 is TGTGCCACCGCGGAAGGGAGGCAGGGTGAGACCCAGTACTTC.

This sequence joins TRBV4-1 and TRBJ2-2, with D tentatively TRBD1 (7 bases). V lost 1 base and J 8 bases, leaving 20 bases between the germline ends. Germline V CDR1 and CDR2: MGHRA, YSYEKL. The CDR3 sequence is 17 residues long. The CDR3: CASSQVSGGHLGGELFF. The CDR3 DNA is TGCGCCAGCAGCCAAGTTTCAGGGGGGCATTTAGGTGGGGAGCTGTTTTTT.

The chain couples TRBV6-6 to TRBJ1-2; D gene ambiguous. Per germline, CDR1 MNHNY and CDR2 SVGAGI (reference sequence). The CDR3 is 14 amino acids. V lost 0 bases, J lost 4 bases, and 9 bases lay in between. The CDR3 reads CASSYSSGSYGYTF. The CDR3 region has the DNA TGTGCCAGCAGTTACTCGAGCGGTTCCTATGGCTACACCTTC.

The chain combines TRBV9 with TRBJ1-1; 8 bases are shared with TRBD1. V was clipped by 3 bases and J by 4 bases; unmatched bases: 5. The CDR3 has 14 residues. Germline CDR1 SGDLS, CDR2 YYNGEE. This CDR3 is CASSGGTGLTEAFF. The CDR3 DNA sequence: TGTGCCAGCAGCGGAGGGACAGGCCTCACTGAAGCTTTCTTT.

The rearrangement joins TRBV27 to TRBJ1-6; D is perhaps TRBD1 (5 bases). There are 12 residues in the CDR3. Trimming took off 6 bases at V and 10 bases at J, with 10 bases between the two ends. Germline V lookup: CDR1 MNHEY, CDR2 SMNVEV (reference sequence). The CDR3 DNA is TGTGCCAGCAGGCTGGGGCAGTCACCCCTCCACTTT. Its translation is CASRLGQSPLHF.

V usage is TRBV19 and J usage is TRBJ1-1; 7 nucleotides agree with TRBD1. The length of the CDR3 is 14 residues. Germline lookup yields CDR1 LNHDA and CDR2 SQIVND (reference sequence). V trimming: 7 bases; J trimming: 0 bases; junction bases outside the gene matches: 5. Here the CDR3 reads CASTKQGLNTEAFF. The CDR3 DNA reads TGTGCCAGTACCAAACAGGGGCTGAACACTGAAGCTTTCTTT.

The V gene is TRBV27, the J gene TRBJ2-7; 7 nucleotides match TRBD1. With 6 bases clipped from V and 0 bases from J, the junction kept 8 bases outside the gene matches. CDR1 and CDR2 (germline): MNHEY, SMNVEV (reference sequence). The CDR3 consists of 15 residues. CDR3 bases: TGTGCCAGCAGACCTCCGGGACAGAGCTCCTACGAGCAGTACTTC. Its protein product is CASRPPGQSSYEQYF.

The chain combines TRBV14 with TRBJ1-1, with D possibly matching TRBD1 (5 bases). CDR3 length: 13 amino acids. Trimming cost V 4 bases and J 6 bases, with 12 bases left between them. The V gene's germline CDR1 is SGHDN and CDR2 FVKESK. The CDR3: CASSPGAWAEAFF. CDR3 nucleotide sequence: TGTGCCAGCAGCCCTGGGGCGTGGGCTGAAGCTTTCTTT.

The genes are TRBV29-1 and TRBJ2-5; D unclear. The CDR3 contains 12 residues. Per the germline V gene, CDR1 is SQVTM and CDR2 is ANQGSEA. V lost 5 bases to trimming and J lost 5 bases, with 12 bases between them. The CDR3 loop is CSVREVGETQYF. The CDR3 DNA reads TGCAGCGTTCGTGAAGTCGGGGAGACCCAGTACTTC.

The chain is built from TRBV2 and TRBJ1-3; 10 bases map to TRBD1. Germline lookup yields CDR1 SNHLY and CDR2 FYNNEI. The CDR3 length is 16 residues. V dropped 6 bases and J dropped 0; count of bases not matched to a gene: 5. CDR3 DNA: TGTGCCAGCAGGGTGGGACAGGGGAGCTCTGGAAACACCATATATTTT. This gives the protein CASRVGQGSSGNTIYF.

This clone was counted only a few times. The V call is TRBV10-3, the J call TRBJ2-5; perhaps TRBD2 as D (7 bases). Germline V gene sequence: CDR1 ENHRY, CDR2 SYGVKD. V was clipped by 0 bases and J by 5 bases, with 16 bases between them. This CDR3 is built from 16 residues. CDR3 in amino acids: CAISESGTGRVETQYF. In DNA form, the CDR3 reads TGTGCCATCAGTGAGTCCGGAACAGGGAGGGTGGAGACCCAGTACTTC.

The chain combines TRBV29-1 with TRBJ2-7; possible D gene TRBD1, 5 bases. This CDR3 is 12 amino acids long. Between the trimmed V and J ends, which lost 6 bases and 3 bases, there was a span of 12 bases. The V gene's germline CDR1 is SQVTM and CDR2 ANQGSEA. The CDR3 DNA follows: TGCAGCGTCTCCTTAGGGGTCTACGAGCAGTACTTC. Encoded protein: CSVSLGVYEQYF.

The gene calls are TRBV27 and TRBJ2-3; 9 bases fit TRBD2. V shed 8 bases, J shed 1 base, and the junction held 10 bases outside the gene matches. The CDR3 spans 16 residues. Looked up from germline, CDR1 is MNHEY and CDR2 is SMNVEV (reference sequence). The CDR3 loop reads CASGTSYTPGTDTQYF. The CDR3 DNA sequence: TGTGCCAGCGGGACTAGCTATACCCCTGGCACAGATACGCAGTATTTT.

This chain joins TRBV14 and TRBJ2-5, with 8 bases identical to TRBD1. V lost 3 bases to trimming and J lost 7 bases; unmatched junction nucleotides: 10. The CDR3 runs to 15 residues. Germline V gene lookup returns CDR1 SGHDN and CDR2 FVKESK. The CDR3 sequence: CASSQFGQGSGTQYF. CDR3 coding DNA: TGTGCCAGCAGCCAGTTCGGACAGGGTTCGGGGACCCAGTACTTC.

A remark on this clone: Compared with germline, one end of the junction differs, possibly owing to a read error. This chain links TRBV28 with TRBJ2-3; 8 bases are shared with TRBD2. CDR3 length equals 13 residues. Germline CDR1 reads MDHEN; CDR2 reads SYDVKM. The chain's CDR3 is CRPSGLGADTQYF. The CDR3 DNA follows: TGCCGACCTTCGGGACTAGGGGCAGATACGCAGTATTTT.

The rearrangement uses TRBV5-6 and TRBJ1-5, with 10 nucleotides matching TRBD1. The CDR3 is made up of 15 amino acids. From germline, CDR1 is SGHDT and CDR2 YYEEEE. The trim removed 3 bases at V and 6 bases at J, leaving 6 bases unmatched. The CDR3 here is CASSWVDRGLQPQHF. The CDR3 region has the DNA TGTGCCAGCAGCTGGGTTGACAGGGGGCTTCAGCCCCAGCATTTT.

This clone turned up a few times. V is TRBV5-6 and J is TRBJ2-5; 12 bases match TRBD2. After removal of 5 bases from V and 5 bases from J, the junction contained 7 bases not matched to a gene. This CDR3 region has 15 residues. CDR1 SGHDT and CDR2 YYEEEE come from the germline V gene. CDR3 amino acids: CASRIVGTSGETQYF. CDR3 bases: TGTGCCAGCAGAATAGTAGGGACTAGCGGGGAGACCCAGTACTTC.

This chain joins TRBV15 and TRBJ2-7; 8 positions agree with TRBD2. In germline, CDR1 is LNHNV, CDR2 YYDKDF (reference sequence). The CDR3 contains 15 residues. The V and J ends lost 1 base and 5 bases, in that order; junction bases with no gene match: 7. CDR3 DNA sequence: TGTGCCACCAGCAGAGGCCAGCGGGAGAGCAACGAGCAGTACTTC. Translation: CATSRGQRESNEQYF.

Note on this clone: Other DNA sequences of this sample code for an identical CDR3. J is TRBJ2-5 and V is TRBV20-1; D is ambiguous. Germline CDR1 DFQATT, CDR2 SNEGSKA (reference sequence). V was pared by 6 bases and J by 5 bases, with 7 bases between. This CDR3 is 10 amino acids long. CDR3 region: CSATGETQYF. The CDR3 DNA reads as TGCAGTGCCACCGGGGAGACCCAGTACTTC.